Reported below is one T cell receptor beta chain. Data came from immunoSEQ multiplex PCR; TCRdb stores just in-frame clones and leaves some out. The sample gives approximately 160,000 clones, 92% of which show up once; roughly 0.64% is in the top ten. This sample is part of a study of control samples from healthy donors and cancer patients. Trimming at V came to 6 bases and at J to 3 bases, leaving 5 bases not matched to a gene. The CDR3 is 14 residues long. The V gene's germline CDR1 is LGHNT and CDR2 FRNRAP. This chain connects TRBV12-5 to TRBJ2-5, with 9 bases lining up with TRBD1. The receptor comes from a woman aged 25 to 45 in good health. The sequenced sample consisted of blood. The CDR3: CASGPGQGKETQYF. The CDR3 DNA reads as TGTGCTAGTGGGCCGGGACAGGGAAAAGAGACCCAGTACTTC.